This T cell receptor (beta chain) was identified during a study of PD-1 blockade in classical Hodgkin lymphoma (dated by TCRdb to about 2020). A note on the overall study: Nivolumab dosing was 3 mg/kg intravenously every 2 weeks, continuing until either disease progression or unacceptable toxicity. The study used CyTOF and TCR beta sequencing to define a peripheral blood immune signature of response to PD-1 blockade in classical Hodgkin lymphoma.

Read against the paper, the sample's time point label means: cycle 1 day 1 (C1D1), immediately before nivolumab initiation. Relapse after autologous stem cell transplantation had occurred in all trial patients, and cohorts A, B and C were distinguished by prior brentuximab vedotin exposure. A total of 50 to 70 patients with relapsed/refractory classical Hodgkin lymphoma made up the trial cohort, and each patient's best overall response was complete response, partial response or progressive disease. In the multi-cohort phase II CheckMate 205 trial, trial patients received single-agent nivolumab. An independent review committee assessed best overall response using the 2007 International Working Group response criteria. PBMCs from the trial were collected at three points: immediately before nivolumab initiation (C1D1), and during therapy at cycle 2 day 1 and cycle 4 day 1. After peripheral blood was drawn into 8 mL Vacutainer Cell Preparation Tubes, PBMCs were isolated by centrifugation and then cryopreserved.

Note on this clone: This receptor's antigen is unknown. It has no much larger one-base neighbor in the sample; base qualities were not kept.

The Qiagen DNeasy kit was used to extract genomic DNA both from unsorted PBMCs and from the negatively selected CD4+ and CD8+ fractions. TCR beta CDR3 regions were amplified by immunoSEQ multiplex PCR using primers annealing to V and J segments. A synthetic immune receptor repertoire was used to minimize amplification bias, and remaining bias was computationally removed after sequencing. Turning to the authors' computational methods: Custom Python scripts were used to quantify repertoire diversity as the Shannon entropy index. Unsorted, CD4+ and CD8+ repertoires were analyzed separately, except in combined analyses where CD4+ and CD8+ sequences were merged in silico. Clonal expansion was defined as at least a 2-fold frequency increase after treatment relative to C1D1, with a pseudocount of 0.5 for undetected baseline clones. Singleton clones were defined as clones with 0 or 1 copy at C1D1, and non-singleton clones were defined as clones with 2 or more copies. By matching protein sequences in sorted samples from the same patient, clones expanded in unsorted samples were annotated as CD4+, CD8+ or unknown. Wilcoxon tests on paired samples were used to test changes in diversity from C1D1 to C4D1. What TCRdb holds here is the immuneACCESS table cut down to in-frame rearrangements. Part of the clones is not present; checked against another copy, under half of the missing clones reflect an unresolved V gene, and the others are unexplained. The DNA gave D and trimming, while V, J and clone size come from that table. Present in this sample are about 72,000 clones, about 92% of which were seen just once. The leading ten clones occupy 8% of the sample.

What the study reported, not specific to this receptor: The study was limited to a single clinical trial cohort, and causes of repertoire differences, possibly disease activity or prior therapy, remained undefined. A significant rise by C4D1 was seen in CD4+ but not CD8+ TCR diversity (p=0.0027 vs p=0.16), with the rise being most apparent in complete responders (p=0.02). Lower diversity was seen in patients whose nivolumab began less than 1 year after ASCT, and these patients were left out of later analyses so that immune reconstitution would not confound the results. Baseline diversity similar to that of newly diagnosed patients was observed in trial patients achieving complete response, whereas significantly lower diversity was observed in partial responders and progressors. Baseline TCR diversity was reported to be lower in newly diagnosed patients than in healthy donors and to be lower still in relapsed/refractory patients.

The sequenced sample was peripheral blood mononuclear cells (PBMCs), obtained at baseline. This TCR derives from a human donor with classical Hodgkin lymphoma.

CDR3 protein: CASSYSRLFEQYF. The base sequence is TGTGCCAGCAGTTACTCTCGGCTCTTCGAGCAGTACTTC. The chain joins TRBV6-5 to TRBJ2-7; the D gene is unclear. The germline V gene yields MNHEY for CDR1 and SVGAGI for CDR2. Trimming at the junction amounts to 0 bases on V and 6 bases on J, and the germline ends lie 9 bases apart. Taken from cysteine to phenylalanine, the CDR3 has 13 residues. The CDR3 DNA has 39 bases and is translated from base 1.